This record covers a single T cell receptor beta chain. Its antigen is undetermined. Germline-derived CDR1 and CDR2 are SNHLY and FYNNEI. This CDR3 is built from 14 residues. UMI-labeled 5' RACE was the method by which TCR beta libraries were made. TCRdb derives one entry per CDR3 protein from the 5' RACE reads, leaving out DNA. In total, the table holds about 5,100 distinct CDR3 sequences. This record comes from a study of human CD8 memory T cell subsets. Points from the study as a whole: When diversity was estimated with Chao1, stem-like memory T cells appeared more diverse than precursor exhausted T cells.

The receptor was derived from a human donor in good health. The chain links TRBV2 to TRBJ2-5; TCRdb returns TRBD1, unconfirmable since there is no DNA. The sequenced sample consisted of CD8+ T cells from PBMCs. The CDR3: CASNPGQGEETQYF.